The sequence of this T cell receptor (beta chain) was determined in a study of blood T cell repertoires in COVID-19. CDR1 LGHNA and CDR2 YNFKEQ come from the germline V gene. CDR3 size: 15 residues. Between the trimmed V and J ends, which lost 1 base and 4 bases, there was a span of 13 bases. The protocol was immunoSEQ multiplex PCR, while the TCRdb copy is restricted to in-frame clones and leaves out a portion. The sample carries 150,000 to 190,000 clones, about four fifths recorded once. Material for sequencing was peripheral blood. This chain links TRBV4-2 with TRBJ1-2; TRBD1 might be the D (5 bases). This TCR derives from a man in his sixties with acute or convalescent COVID-19. CDR3 residues: CASSQGVGEGYGYTF. Written as DNA, the CDR3 is TGTGCCAGCAGCCAAGGCGTAGGGGAGGGCTATGGCTACACCTTC.